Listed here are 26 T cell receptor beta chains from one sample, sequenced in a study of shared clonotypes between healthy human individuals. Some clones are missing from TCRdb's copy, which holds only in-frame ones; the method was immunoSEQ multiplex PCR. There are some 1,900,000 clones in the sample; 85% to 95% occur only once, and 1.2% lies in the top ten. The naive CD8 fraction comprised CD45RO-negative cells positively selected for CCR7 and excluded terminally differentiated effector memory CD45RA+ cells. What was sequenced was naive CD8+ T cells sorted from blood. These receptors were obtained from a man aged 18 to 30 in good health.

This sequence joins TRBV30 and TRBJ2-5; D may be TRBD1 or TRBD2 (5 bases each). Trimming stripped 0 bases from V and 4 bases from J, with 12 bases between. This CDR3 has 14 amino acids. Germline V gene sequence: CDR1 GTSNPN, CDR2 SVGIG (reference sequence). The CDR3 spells CAWSVVGVGETQYF. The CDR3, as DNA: TGTGCCTGGAGTGTGGTGGGGGTAGGAGAGACCCAGTACTTC.

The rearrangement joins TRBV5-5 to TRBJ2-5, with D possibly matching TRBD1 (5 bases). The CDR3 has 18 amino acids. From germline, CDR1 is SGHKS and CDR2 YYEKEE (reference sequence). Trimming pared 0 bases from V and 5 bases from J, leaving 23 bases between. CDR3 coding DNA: TGTGCCAGCAGCTTGGAGCCGGCGACAGAGTACCTTCGGGAGACCCAGTACTTC. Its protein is CASSLEPATEYLRETQYF.

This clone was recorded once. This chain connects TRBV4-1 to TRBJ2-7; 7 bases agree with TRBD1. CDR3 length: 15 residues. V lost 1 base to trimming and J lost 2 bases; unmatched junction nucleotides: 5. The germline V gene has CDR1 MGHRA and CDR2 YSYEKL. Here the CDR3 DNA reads TGCGCCAGCAGCCAAGGGGACAGTACGACCTACGAGCAGTACTTC. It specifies CASSQGDSTTYEQYF.

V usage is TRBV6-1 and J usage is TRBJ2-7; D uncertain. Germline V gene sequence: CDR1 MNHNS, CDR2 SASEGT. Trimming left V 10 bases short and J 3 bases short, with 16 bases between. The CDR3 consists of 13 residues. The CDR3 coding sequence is TGTGCCACCCGCCCAGGAAACAACTACGAGCAGTACTTC. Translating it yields CATRPGNNYEQYF.

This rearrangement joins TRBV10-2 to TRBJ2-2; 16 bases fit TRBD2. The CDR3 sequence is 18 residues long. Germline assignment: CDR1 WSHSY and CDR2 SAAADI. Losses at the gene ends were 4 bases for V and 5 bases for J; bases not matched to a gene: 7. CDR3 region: CASSVGLAGGSFTGELFF. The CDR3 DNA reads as TGCGCCAGCAGTGTGGGACTAGCGGGAGGGTCCTTTACCGGGGAGCTGTTTTTT.

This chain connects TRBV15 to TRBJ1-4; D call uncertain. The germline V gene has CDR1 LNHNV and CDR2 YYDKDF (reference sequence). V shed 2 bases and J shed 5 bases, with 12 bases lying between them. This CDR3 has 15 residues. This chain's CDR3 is CATSRTPSGNEKLFF. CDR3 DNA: TGTGCCACCAGCAGAACCCCCTCGGGGAATGAAAAACTGTTTTTT. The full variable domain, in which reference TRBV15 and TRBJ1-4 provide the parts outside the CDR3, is DAMVIQNPRYQVTQFGKPVTLSCSQTLNHNVMYWYQQKSSQAPKLLFHYYDKDFNNEADTPDNFQSRRPNTSFCFLDIRSPGLGDTAMYLCATSRTPSGNEKLFFGSGTQLSVL.

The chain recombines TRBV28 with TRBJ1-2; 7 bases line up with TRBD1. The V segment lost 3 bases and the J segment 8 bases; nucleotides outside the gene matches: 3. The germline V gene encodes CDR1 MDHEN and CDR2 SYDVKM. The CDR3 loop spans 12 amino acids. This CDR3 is CASSLTGSGYTF. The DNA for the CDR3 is TGTGCCAGCAGTTTGACAGGGAGCGGCTACACCTTC.

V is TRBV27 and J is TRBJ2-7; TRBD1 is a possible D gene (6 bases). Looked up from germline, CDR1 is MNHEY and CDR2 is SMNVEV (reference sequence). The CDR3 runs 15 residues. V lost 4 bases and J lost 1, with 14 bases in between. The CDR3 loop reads CASSSPGQLSYEQYF. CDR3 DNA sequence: TGTGCCAGCAGTTCCCCCGGACAGTTGTCCTACGAGCAGTACTTC.

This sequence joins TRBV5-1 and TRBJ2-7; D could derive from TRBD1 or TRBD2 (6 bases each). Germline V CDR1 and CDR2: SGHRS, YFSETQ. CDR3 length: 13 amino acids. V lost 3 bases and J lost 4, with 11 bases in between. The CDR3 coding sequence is TGCGCCAGCAGCTGGGGGGCGATGTACGAGCAGTACTTC. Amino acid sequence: CASSWGAMYEQYF.

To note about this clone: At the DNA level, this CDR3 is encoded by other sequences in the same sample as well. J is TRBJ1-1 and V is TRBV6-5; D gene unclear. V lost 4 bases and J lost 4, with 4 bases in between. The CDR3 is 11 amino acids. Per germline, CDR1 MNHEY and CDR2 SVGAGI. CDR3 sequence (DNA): TGTGCCAGCAGTTTAGGCACTGAAGCTTTCTTT. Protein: CASSLGTEAFF.

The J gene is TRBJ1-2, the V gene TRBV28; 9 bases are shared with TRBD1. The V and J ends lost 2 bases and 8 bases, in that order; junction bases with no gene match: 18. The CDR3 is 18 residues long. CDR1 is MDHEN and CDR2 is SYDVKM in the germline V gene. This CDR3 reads CASSLALGQGRVGKGYTF. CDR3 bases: TGTGCCAGCAGTTTAGCGCTTGGACAGGGGCGGGTCGGGAAGGGCTACACCTTC.

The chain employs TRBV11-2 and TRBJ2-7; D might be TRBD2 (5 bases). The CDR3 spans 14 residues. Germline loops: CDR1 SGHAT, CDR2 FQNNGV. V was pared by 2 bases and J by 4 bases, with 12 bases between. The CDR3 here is CASSLNPRLYEQYF. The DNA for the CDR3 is TGTGCCAGCAGCTTAAACCCCCGACTATACGAGCAGTACTTC.

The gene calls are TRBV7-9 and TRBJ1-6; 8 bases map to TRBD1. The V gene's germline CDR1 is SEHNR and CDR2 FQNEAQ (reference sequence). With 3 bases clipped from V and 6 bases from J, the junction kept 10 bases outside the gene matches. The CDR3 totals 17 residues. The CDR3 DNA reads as TGTGCCAGCAGCTTCCCCGGCGGGGACAGGAGTAATTCACCCCTCCACTTT. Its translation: CASSFPGGDRSNSPLHF.

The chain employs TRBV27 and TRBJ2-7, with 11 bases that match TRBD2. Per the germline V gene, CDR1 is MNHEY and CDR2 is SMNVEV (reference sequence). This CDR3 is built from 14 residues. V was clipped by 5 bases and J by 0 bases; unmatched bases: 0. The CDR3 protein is CASSTSGSSYEQYF. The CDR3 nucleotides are TGTGCCAGCAGTACTAGCGGGAGCTCCTACGAGCAGTACTTC.

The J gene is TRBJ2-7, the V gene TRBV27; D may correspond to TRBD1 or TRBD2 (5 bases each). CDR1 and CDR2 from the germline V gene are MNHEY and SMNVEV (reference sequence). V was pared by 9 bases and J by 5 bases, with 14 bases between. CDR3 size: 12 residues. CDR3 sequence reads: CASSPWGNEQYF. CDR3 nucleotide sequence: TGTGCCAGTTCTCCCTGGGGGAACGAGCAGTACTTC.

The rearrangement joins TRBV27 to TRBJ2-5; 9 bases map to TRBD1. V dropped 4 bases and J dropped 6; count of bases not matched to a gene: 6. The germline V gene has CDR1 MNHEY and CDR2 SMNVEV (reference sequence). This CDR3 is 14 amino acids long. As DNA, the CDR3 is TGTGCCAGCAGTTGGACAGGGGAGGATCAGACCCAGTACTTC. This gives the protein CASSWTGEDQTQYF.

This CDR3 is CASSENRAGFQETQYF. CDR3 coding DNA: TGTGCCAGCAGCGAAAACAGGGCAGGATTCCAAGAGACCCAGTACTTC. The chain employs TRBV9 and TRBJ2-5; weak D call: TRBD1 (6 bases). Germline V gene data show CDR1 as SGDLS and CDR2 as YYNGEE. V was clipped by 3 bases and J by 1 base, with 16 bases between them. This CDR3 has 16 residues.

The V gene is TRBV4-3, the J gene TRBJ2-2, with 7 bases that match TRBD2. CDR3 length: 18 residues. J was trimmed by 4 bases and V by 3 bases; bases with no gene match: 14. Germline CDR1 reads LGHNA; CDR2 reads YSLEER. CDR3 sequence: CASSHGPGGEVGTGELFF. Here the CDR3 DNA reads TGCGCCAGCAGCCATGGGCCTGGGGGGGAAGTCGGCACCGGGGAGCTGTTTTTT.

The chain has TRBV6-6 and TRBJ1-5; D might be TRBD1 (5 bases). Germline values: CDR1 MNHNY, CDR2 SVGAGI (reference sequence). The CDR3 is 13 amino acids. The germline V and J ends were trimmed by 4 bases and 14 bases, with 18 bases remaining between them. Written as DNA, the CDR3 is TGTGCCAGCAGTTCCCGTGGGGTGGGGGTAGAGCATTTT. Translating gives CASSSRGVGVEHF.

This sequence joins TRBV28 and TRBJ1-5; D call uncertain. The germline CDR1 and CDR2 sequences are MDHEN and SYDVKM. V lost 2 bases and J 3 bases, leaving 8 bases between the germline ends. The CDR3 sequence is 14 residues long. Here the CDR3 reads CASSLVSLNQPQHF. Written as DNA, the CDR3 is TGTGCCAGCAGTTTAGTGTCCCTCAATCAGCCCCAGCATTTT.

CDR3 sequence: CATSRGQGETNEKLFF. The CDR3 nucleotides read TGTGCCACCAGCAGAGGACAGGGAGAGACTAATGAAAAACTGTTTTTT. The J gene is TRBJ1-4, the V gene TRBV15; 7 bases map to TRBD1. The CDR3 runs to 16 residues. V shed 1 base, J shed 2 bases, and the junction held 4 bases outside the gene matches. From germline, CDR1 is LNHNV and CDR2 YYDKDF (reference sequence).

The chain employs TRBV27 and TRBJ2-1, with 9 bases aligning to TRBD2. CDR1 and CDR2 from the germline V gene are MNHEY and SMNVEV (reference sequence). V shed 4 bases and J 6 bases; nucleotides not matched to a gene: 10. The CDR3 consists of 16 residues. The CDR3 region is CASSSILAGPSNEQFF. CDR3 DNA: TGTGCCAGCAGTTCGATACTAGCGGGCCCATCCAATGAGCAGTTCTTC.

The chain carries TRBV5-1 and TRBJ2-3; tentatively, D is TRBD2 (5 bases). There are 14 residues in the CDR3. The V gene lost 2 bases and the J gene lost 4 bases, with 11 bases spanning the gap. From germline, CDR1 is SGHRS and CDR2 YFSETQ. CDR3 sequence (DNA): TGCGCCAGCAGCTTCACCGGGAACCCAGATACGCAGTATTTT. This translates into CASSFTGNPDTQYF. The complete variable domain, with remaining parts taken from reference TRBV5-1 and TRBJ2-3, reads KAGVTQTPRYLIKTRGQQVTLSCSPISGHRSVSWYQQTPGQGLQFLFEYFSETQRNKGNFPGRFSGRQFSNSRSEMNVSTLELGDSALYLCASSFTGNPDTQYFGPGTRLTVL.

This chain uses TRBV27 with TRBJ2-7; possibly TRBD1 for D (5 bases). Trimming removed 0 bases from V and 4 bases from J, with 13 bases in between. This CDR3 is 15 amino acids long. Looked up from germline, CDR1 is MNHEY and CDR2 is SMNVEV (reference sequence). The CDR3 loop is CASSLSDIGGYEQYF. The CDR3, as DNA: TGTGCCAGCAGTTTATCGGACATCGGTGGGTACGAGCAGTACTTC.

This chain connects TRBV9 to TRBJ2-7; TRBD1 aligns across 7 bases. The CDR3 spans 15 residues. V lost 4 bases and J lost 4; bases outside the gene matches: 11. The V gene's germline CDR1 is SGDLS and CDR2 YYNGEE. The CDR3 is CASSPYPQGNYEQYF. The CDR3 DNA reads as TGTGCCAGCAGCCCCTATCCACAGGGGAATTACGAGCAGTACTTC.

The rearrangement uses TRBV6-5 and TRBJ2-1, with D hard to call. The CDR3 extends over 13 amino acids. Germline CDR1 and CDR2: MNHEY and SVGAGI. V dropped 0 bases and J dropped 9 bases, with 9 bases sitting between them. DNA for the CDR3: TGTGCCAGCAGTTACTCATCGAGTGGTGAGCAGTTCTTC. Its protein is CASSYSSSGEQFF.